The 6 T cell receptor beta chains below were found in one sample sequenced in a study of identical twins. One entry per CDR3 protein, called by TCRdb with MiXCR from the 5' RACE reads. The data hold roughly 690,000 distinct CDR3 sequences, with over 20% observed a single time. This sample was also put to use in a study of T cells expressing NK-cell markers.

The sequencing input was PBMCs. The receptors here all came from a woman between 18 and 29 years old in good health.

The chain combines TRBV20-1 with TRBJ2-3, with 8 bases that match TRBD1. CDR3 length: 14 residues. The junction had 11 bases not matched to a gene; V was cut back by 6 bases and J by 6 bases. The germline V gene encodes CDR1 DFQATT and CDR2 SNEGSKA (reference sequence). This chain's CDR3 is CSAVDRGPRDTQYF. Written as DNA, the CDR3 is TGCAGTGCCGTAGACAGGGGACCTCGGGATACGCAGTATTTT.

This clonotype was seen at least ten times. The J gene is TRBJ1-2, the V gene TRBV6-5; D not resolved. This CDR3 region has 12 residues. V gave up 5 bases and J gave up 7 bases, with 11 bases separating them. In germline, CDR1 is MNHEY, CDR2 SVGAGI. CDR3 bases: TGTGCCAGCAGTAAAGGCACCGTTGGCTACACCTTC. It encodes CASSKGTVGYTF.

This clonotype was recorded many times. The V and J genes are TRBV12-3 or TRBV12-4 and TRBJ1-1; TRBD1 aligns across 8 bases. The CDR3 sequence is 16 residues long. The J segment lost 1 base and the V segment lost 1 base, leaving 5 bases of the junction unmatched. The CDR3 DNA reads as TGTGCCAGCAGTTTAGACCCTGGACAGGGGAACACTGAAGCTTTCTTT. It is translated as CASSLDPGQGNTEAFF.

The chain uses TRBV12-3 or TRBV12-4 and TRBJ2-1, with 7 positions matching TRBD2. The V gene end was trimmed by 7 bases and the J gene end by 3 bases; junction bases not matched to a gene: 9. This CDR3 spans 15 amino acids. The CDR3 region has the DNA TGTGCCAGCACCACTAGGAGCGGGGACTACAATGAGCAGTTCTTC. It is translated as CASTTRSGDYNEQFF.

This clonotype occurred a few times. This chain links TRBV20-1 with TRBJ2-1, with TRBD2 identical over 10 bases. Trimming cost V 3 bases and J 3 bases; bases outside gene matches: 5. Germline V gene sequence: CDR1 DFQATT, CDR2 SNEGSKA (reference sequence). This CDR3 has 15 residues. The CDR3: CSARLAGAYYNEQFF. As DNA, the CDR3 is TGCAGTGCTAGGCTAGCGGGAGCCTACTACAATGAGCAGTTCTTC.

This clonotype was picked up a small number of times. The rearrangement uses TRBV7-8 and TRBJ2-3; unclear D gene. Germline V gene sequence: CDR1 SGHVS, CDR2 FQNEAQ. V was cut by 3 bases and J by 4 bases, with 11 bases left in between. The CDR3 length is 14 residues. The CDR3 region has the DNA TGTGCCAGCAGCTTCGGTGGAGAGGCAGATACGCAGTATTTT. It codes for CASSFGGEADTQYF.